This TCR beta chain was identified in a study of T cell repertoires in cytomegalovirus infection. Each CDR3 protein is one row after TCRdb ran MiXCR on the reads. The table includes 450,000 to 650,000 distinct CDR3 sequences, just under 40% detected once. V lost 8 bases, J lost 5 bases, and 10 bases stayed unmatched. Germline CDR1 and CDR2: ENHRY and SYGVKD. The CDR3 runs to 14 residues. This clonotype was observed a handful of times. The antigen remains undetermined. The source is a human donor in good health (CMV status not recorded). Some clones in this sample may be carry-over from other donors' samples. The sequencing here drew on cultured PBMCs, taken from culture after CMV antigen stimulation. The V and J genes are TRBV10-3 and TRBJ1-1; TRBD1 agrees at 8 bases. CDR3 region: CAIAKDRDGTEAFF. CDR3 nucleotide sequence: TGTGCCATCGCGAAGGACAGGGATGGGACTGAAGCTTTCTTT.